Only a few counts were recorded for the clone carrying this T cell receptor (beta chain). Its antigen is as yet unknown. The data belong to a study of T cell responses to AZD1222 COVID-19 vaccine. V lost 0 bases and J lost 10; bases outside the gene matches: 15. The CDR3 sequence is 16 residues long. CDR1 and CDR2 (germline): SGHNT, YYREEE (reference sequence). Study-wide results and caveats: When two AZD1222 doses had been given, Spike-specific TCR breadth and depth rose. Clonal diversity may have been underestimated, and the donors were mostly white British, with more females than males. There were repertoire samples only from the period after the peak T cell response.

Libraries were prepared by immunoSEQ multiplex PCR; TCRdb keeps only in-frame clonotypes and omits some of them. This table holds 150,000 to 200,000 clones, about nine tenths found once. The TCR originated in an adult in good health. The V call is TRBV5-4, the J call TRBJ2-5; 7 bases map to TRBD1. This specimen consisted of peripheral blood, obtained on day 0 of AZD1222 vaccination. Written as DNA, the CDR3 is TGTGCCAGCAGCTTGGGCACAGGGGCTGCTAGGGTGGACCAGTACTTC. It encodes CASSLGTGAARVDQYF.